The present entry profiles one TCR beta chain with its context. This sample stems from a study of blood T cell repertoires in COVID-19. Whole-study context: There were acute and convalescent COVID-19 samples, and they came from the United States, Italy and Spain. T cells, B-cell-depleted T cells, or PBMCs supplied cDNA or gDNA.

In the original processing: By means of reference gene primer amplification, nucleated cell counts were estimated. Produced via immunoSEQ multiplex PCR; TCRdb's table is partial and in-frame only. The DNA gave D and trimming, while V, J and clone size come from that table. This table has about 380,000 clones, around 84% appearing once. The V and J ends lost 0 bases and 4 bases respectively, with 13 bases between them. The CDR3 runs 15 residues. In germline, CDR1 is SGHAT, CDR2 FQNNGV. V and J are TRBV11-2 and TRBJ2-7; possibly TRBD2 for D (6 bases). This TCR was sampled from a woman under 30 with acute or convalescent COVID-19. Source material: peripheral blood. The CDR3 spells CASSLEAEGMYEQYF. CDR3 nucleotide sequence: TGTGCCAGCAGCTTAGAGGCGGAGGGGATGTACGAGCAGTACTTC. Together with reference TRBV11-2 and TRBJ2-7, the CDR3 gives the full variable domain: EAGVAQSPRYKIIEKRQSVAFWCNPISGHATLYWYQQILGQGPKLLIQFQNNGVVDDSQLPKDRFSAERLKGVDSTLKIQPAKLEDSAVYLCASSLEAEGMYEQYFGPGTRLTVT.